These 26 T cell receptor beta chains originate from one sample sequenced in a study of T-cell memory formation after mild COVID-19. MiXCR, run by TCRdb on the 5' RACE reads, gives a single entry per CDR3 protein. The sample yields tens of thousands of distinct CDR3 sequences, around a quarter seen once. Sequencing used PBMCs or a T cell subset sorted from them (not recorded which). The source of these receptors is a man between 18 and 35 years old who had mild COVID-19 (a few samples of this study predate the infection). Cell type and time point are not known.

DNA for the CDR3: TGCAGCGTTGGAAGGGGCACCTTGAACACTGAAGCTTTCTTT. Protein sequence: CSVGRGTLNTEAFF. This chain links TRBV29-1 with TRBJ1-1; a weak D match, TRBD1 (5 bases). CDR1 SQVTM and CDR2 ANQGSEA come from the germline V gene. Trimming cost V 4 bases and J 0 bases, with 12 bases left between them. The CDR3 loop spans 14 amino acids.

J is TRBJ2-1 and V is TRBV2; D might be TRBD1 or TRBD2, each matching 5 bases. From germline, CDR1 is SNHLY and CDR2 FYNNEI. This CDR3 contains 14 residues. Trimming took off 0 bases at V and 8 bases at J, with 11 bases between the two ends. CDR3 amino acids: CASSEAGVAYEQFF. CDR3 DNA sequence: TGTGCCAGCAGTGAAGCGGGGGTAGCCTATGAGCAGTTCTTC.

V gene TRBV12-3 or TRBV12-4 combines with J gene TRBJ2-5; possible D gene TRBD1, 6 bases. CDR3 length equals 14 residues. V shed 6 bases and J shed 2 bases, with 13 bases lying between them. The DNA of the CDR3 is TGTGCCAGCAGCTCCGGGACACAGCAAGAGACCCAGTACTTC. Residues: CASSSGTQQETQYF.

The rearrangement uses TRBV5-5 and TRBJ1-1, with 11 bases that match TRBD1. Germline CDR1 is SGHKS and CDR2 is YYEKEE (reference sequence). The CDR3 is made up of 14 amino acids. The ends lost 4 bases at V and 3 bases at J; junction bases unmatched: 2. CDR3 amino acids: CASSGTGGDTEAFF. The CDR3 nucleotides read TGTGCCAGCAGCGGGACAGGGGGTGACACTGAAGCTTTCTTT.

CDR3 DNA sequence: TGTGCCAGCATTCTGACCGGATCAGCTGAAGCTTTCTTT. This sequence encodes CASILTGSAEAFF. The chain joins TRBV12-3 or TRBV12-4 to TRBJ1-1; D gene unclear. V lost 7 bases, J lost 6 bases, and 15 bases lay in between. The CDR3 is 13 residues long.

The chain employs TRBV4-1 and TRBJ1-5; 8 nucleotides agree with TRBD1. After removal of 2 bases from V and 2 bases from J, the junction contained 5 bases not matched to a gene. The CDR3 consists of 16 residues. Germline V gene lookup returns CDR1 MGHRA and CDR2 YSYEKL. The CDR3 sequence: CASSQTGTGRNQPQHF. The CDR3 nucleotides read TGCGCCAGCAGCCAAACCGGGACAGGACGCAATCAGCCCCAGCATTTT.

This chain uses TRBV7-9 with TRBJ1-2; D gene uncertain. V was clipped by 3 bases and J by 2 bases, with 13 bases between them. The CDR3 extends over 15 amino acids. Germline assignment: CDR1 SEHNR and CDR2 FQNEAQ (reference sequence). DNA for the CDR3: TGTGCCAGCAGCTTGTTCTCCGTGGGCAACTATGGCTACACCTTC. Translation gives CASSLFSVGNYGYTF.

The CDR3 here is CASSELAGDYNEQFF. As DNA, the CDR3 is TGTGCCAGCAGTGAATTAGCGGGCGATTACAATGAGCAGTTCTTC. The rearrangement links TRBV6-1 to TRBJ2-1, with 7 bases aligning to TRBD2. Unmatched junction bases numbered 5, after V lost 2 bases and J lost 4 bases. This CDR3 has 15 residues. Per the germline V gene, CDR1 is MNHNS and CDR2 is SASEGT.

This clonotype appeared once. V gene TRBV7-2 combines with J gene TRBJ1-2; maybe TRBD1 (5 bases). Trimming removed 2 bases from V and 4 bases from J, with 14 bases in between. Germline CDR1 and CDR2: SGHTA and FQGNSA. The CDR3 extends over 15 amino acids. The CDR3 sequence is CASSLSPGGGYGYTF. The CDR3 DNA is TGTGCCAGCAGCTTAAGTCCCGGGGGAGGCTATGGCTACACCTTC. Complete variable domain (other parts from reference TRBV7-2 and TRBJ1-2): GAGVSQSPSNKVTEKGKDVELRCDPISGHTALYWYRQSLGQGLEFLIYFQGNSAPDKSGLPSDRFSAERTGGSVSTLTIQRTQQEDSAVYLCASSLSPGGGYGYTFGSGTRLTVV.

V usage is TRBV9 and J usage is TRBJ1-4; TRBD1 is a possible D gene (5 bases). Germline V gives CDR1 SGDLS, CDR2 YYNGEE. V was clipped by 0 bases and J by 0 bases, with 9 bases between them. The length of the CDR3 is 16 residues. CDR3 in amino acids: CASSVGKGPTNEKLFF. CDR3 DNA: TGTGCCAGCAGCGTAGGAAAGGGGCCAACTAATGAAAAACTGTTTTTT.

Only a few counts were recorded for this clonotype. J is TRBJ2-7 and V is TRBV27, with a possible D match to TRBD1 (5 bases). V lost 3 bases and J lost 3, with 12 bases in between. Germline V gene sequence: CDR1 MNHEY, CDR2 SMNVEV (reference sequence). The CDR3 extends over 14 amino acids. The CDR3 region is CASSFGRVDYEQYF. The CDR3 nucleotides read TGTGCCAGCAGTTTCGGCAGGGTCGACTACGAGCAGTACTTC.

This clonotype was found a few times. V gene TRBV29-1 combines with J gene TRBJ2-1; perhaps TRBD1 as D (6 bases). Germline assignment: CDR1 SQVTM and CDR2 ANQGSEA. The V and J ends lost 3 bases and 5 bases respectively, with 8 bases between them. CDR3 size: 12 residues. CDR3 sequence: CSVDNRDNEQFF. In DNA, the CDR3 is TGCAGCGTTGATAACAGGGACAATGAGCAGTTCTTC.

This clonotype was observed at least ten times. The CDR3 spells CASSSFGTAQPQHF. As DNA, the CDR3 is TGTGCCAGCAGTTCCTTTGGGACGGCTCAGCCCCAGCATTTT. This chain connects TRBV6-5 to TRBJ1-5, with D possibly being TRBD1 (5 bases). The CDR3 contains 14 residues. Per the germline V gene, CDR1 is MNHEY and CDR2 is SVGAGI. Trimming took 4 bases from V and 6 from J, leaving 13 bases between them.

This clonotype was counted a few times. V usage is TRBV29-1 and J usage is TRBJ2-7; possible D gene TRBD1, 6 bases. The CDR3 extends over 14 amino acids. Germline V gene data show CDR1 as SQVTM and CDR2 as ANQGSEA. The V and J ends lost 1 base and 3 bases respectively, with 13 bases between them. The CDR3 spells CSVEVAQGIYEQYF. As DNA, the CDR3 is TGCAGCGTTGAAGTAGCGCAGGGGATCTACGAGCAGTACTTC.

This clonotype has ten or more counts. This chain joins TRBV6-4 and TRBJ2-3, with 9 nucleotides matching TRBD2. The CDR3 spans 15 residues. The germline gives CDR1 MRHNA, CDR2 SNTAGT. The V gene end was trimmed by 2 bases and the J gene end by 5 bases; junction bases not matched to a gene: 5. CDR3 protein: CASSDGAGGQDTQYF. CDR3 bases: TGTGCCAGCAGTGACGGTGCGGGGGGGCAAGATACGCAGTATTTT.

This clonotype was counted many times. The chain has TRBV7-6 and TRBJ2-3; 8 bases line up with TRBD2. CDR1 is SGHVS and CDR2 is FNYEAQ in the germline V gene. This CDR3 is 15 amino acids long. V shed 5 bases, J shed 0 bases, and the junction held 4 bases outside the gene matches. CDR3 coding DNA: TGTGCCAGCAGCCTCGGACTAGCAAGCACAGATACGCAGTATTTT. Its translation is CASSLGLASTDTQYF. The whole variable domain, remainder taken from reference TRBV7-6 and TRBJ2-3, is GAGVSQSPRYKVTKRGQDVALRCDPISGHVSLYWYRQALGQGPEFLTYFNYEAQQDKSGLPNDRFSAERPEGSISTLTIQRTEQRDSAMYRCASSLGLASTDTQYFGPGTRLTVL.

The table lists this clonotype with a few counts. This rearrangement joins TRBV12-3 or TRBV12-4 to TRBJ1-6; D ambiguous. This CDR3 is built from 12 residues. V lost 4 bases to trimming and J lost 9 bases, with 7 bases between them. This chain's CDR3 is CASSSFSSPLHF. The CDR3 region has the DNA TGTGCCAGCAGTTCCTTTAGTTCACCCCTCCACTTT.

This clonotype was seen a few times. The chain combines TRBV4-1 with TRBJ2-1; D remains ambiguous. V lost 4 bases, J lost 6 bases, and 10 bases lay in between. The CDR3 contains 13 residues. Germline CDR1 is MGHRA and CDR2 is YSYEKL. The CDR3 nucleotides are TGCGCCAGCAGCCTAAGAGGAGTCAATGAGCAGTTCTTC. Encoded protein: CASSLRGVNEQFF.

The rearrangement links TRBV4-2 to TRBJ2-2, with D possibly TRBD2 on 5 matching bases. The length of the CDR3 is 17 residues. The germline V gene encodes CDR1 LGHNA and CDR2 YNFKEQ. Between the trimmed V and J ends, which lost 0 bases and 1 base, there was a span of 12 bases. Here the CDR3 reads CASSQEVLGGNTGELFF. In DNA, the CDR3 is TGTGCCAGCAGCCAAGAAGTTTTAGGAGGGAACACCGGGGAGCTGTTTTTT.

The CDR3 bases are TGTGCCAGCAGCTTTTACAGGGAATTCAATCAGCCCCAGCATTTT. Protein product: CASSFYREFNQPQHF. The chain is built from TRBV5-5 and TRBJ1-5; D is perhaps TRBD1 (6 bases). The CDR3 covers 15 residues. V was pared by 2 bases and J by 3 bases, with 12 bases between. The germline V gene has CDR1 SGHKS and CDR2 YYEKEE (reference sequence).

This clonotype showed up just a few times. The rearrangement joins TRBV20-1 to TRBJ1-1, with D tentatively TRBD1 (6 bases). V lost 1 base, J lost 1 base, and 7 bases lay in between. This CDR3 contains 13 residues. Germline CDR1 DFQATT, CDR2 SNEGSKA (reference sequence). For the CDR3, the DNA is TGCAGTGCTAGAGCACAGGGGAACACTGAAGCTTTCTTT. It specifies CSARAQGNTEAFF.

V is TRBV5-1 and J is TRBJ2-2; the D is unclear. CDR3 length: 15 residues. V lost 0 bases to trimming and J lost 2 bases, with 8 bases between them. Looked up from germline, CDR1 is SGHRS and CDR2 is YFSETQ. The CDR3 sequence is CASSLAEINTGELFF. CDR3 DNA sequence: TGCGCCAGCAGCTTGGCGGAAATTAACACCGGGGAGCTGTTTTTT.

This chain links TRBV4-2 with TRBJ2-3; 8 bases are a match to TRBD1. After removal of 5 bases from V and 0 bases from J, the junction contained 4 bases not matched to a gene. This CDR3 has 15 residues. CDR1 is LGHNA, CDR2 YNFKEQ, per germline. The CDR3 DNA reads as TGTGCCAGCAGCGTCCGGGACAGGAGCACAGATACGCAGTATTTT. Translation: CASSVRDRSTDTQYF.

This clonotype has only a few counts. The chain couples TRBV29-1 to TRBJ2-1; D might be TRBD1 (5 bases). CDR3 length: 14 amino acids. In germline, CDR1 is SQVTM, CDR2 ANQGSEA. The CDR3 loop is CSALGQRSYNEQFF. The DNA of the CDR3 is TGCAGTGCTTTGGGGCAGCGCTCCTACAATGAGCAGTTCTTC.

The chain recombines TRBV7-9 with TRBJ2-1; D perhaps matches TRBD2 (5 bases). The germline CDR1 and CDR2 sequences are SEHNR and FQNEAQ (reference sequence). V lost 1 base and J 1 base, leaving 11 bases between the germline ends. The CDR3 has 16 amino acids. CDR3 protein: CASSLESGISYNEQFF. The CDR3 coding sequence is TGTGCCAGCAGCTTAGAATCCGGGATTTCCTACAATGAGCAGTTCTTC.

The chain joins TRBV7-8 to TRBJ1-2; TRBD1 agrees at 7 bases. The junction had 11 bases not matched to a gene; V was cut back by 6 bases and J by 4 bases. Germline assignment: CDR1 SGHVS and CDR2 FQNEAQ. The CDR3 contains 15 residues. Here the CDR3 reads CASSLSQGQSYGYTF. For the CDR3, the DNA is TGTGCCAGCAGTCTAAGCCAGGGACAGAGCTATGGCTACACCTTC.